These 21 T cell receptor beta chains were all obtained from the same sample, sequenced in a study of cytomegalovirus exposure and HLA in healthy donors. PCR employed 60 Vbeta and 13 Jbeta primers. Clones were read by immunoSEQ multiplex PCR, and TCRdb kept only the in-frame ones, dropping some. The sample records 210,000 or so clones, under 80% being singletons. Sequencing was performed on PBMCs. Every receptor here comes from a girl aged 2-15 years in good health and CMV-seronegative.

The gene calls are TRBV2 and TRBJ2-1; a possible D gene is TRBD2 (5 bases). Germline loops: CDR1 SNHLY, CDR2 FYNNEI. The ends were cut back, 7 bases at V and 1 base at J, with 11 bases in the middle. The CDR3 is 14 residues long. This chain's CDR3 is CASMDLASYNEQFF. For the CDR3, the DNA is TGTGCCAGCATGGATCTAGCATCCTACAATGAGCAGTTCTTC.

The chain has TRBV6-5 and TRBJ1-1; D remains unclear. V lost 6 bases, J lost 2 bases, and 10 bases lay in between. The CDR3 length is 13 residues. Germline V CDR1 and CDR2: MNHEY, SVGAGI. The DNA of the CDR3 is TGTGCCAGCAGAATACTACAAAACACTGAAGCTTTCTTT. It encodes CASRILQNTEAFF.

The chain combines TRBV5-4 with TRBJ2-3, with a tentative D call TRBD2 (5 bases). The CDR3 spans 14 residues. Germline V gene lookup returns CDR1 SGHNT and CDR2 YYREEE (reference sequence). V was pared by 6 bases and J by 4 bases, with 15 bases between. The CDR3 spells CASTSPLEPDTQYF. CDR3 bases: TGTGCCAGCACCTCCCCACTAGAGCCAGATACGCAGTATTTT.

The gene calls are TRBV7-3 and TRBJ2-3; D gene unclear. The CDR3 is made up of 13 amino acids. V dropped 6 bases and J dropped 3 bases, with 10 bases sitting between them. CDR1 is SGHTA, CDR2 FQGTGA, per germline. CDR3 nucleotides: TGTGCCAGCAGTCCAGAGACTACAGATACGCAGTATTTT. This gives the protein CASSPETTDTQYF.

This sequence joins TRBV29-1 and TRBJ2-3, with D hard to call. The CDR3 runs 15 residues. The germline V and J ends were trimmed by 2 bases and 2 bases, with 14 bases remaining between them. Germline CDR1 is SQVTM and CDR2 is ANQGSEA. CDR3: CSVEFVLGDTDTQYF. In DNA form, the CDR3 reads TGCAGCGTTGAATTCGTATTGGGCGACACAGATACGCAGTATTTT.

The chain employs TRBV5-6 and TRBJ2-7, with unresolved D. The V gene lost 0 bases and the J gene lost 4 bases, with 5 bases spanning the gap. CDR3 length: 12 amino acids. Germline CDR1 reads SGHDT; CDR2 reads YYEEEE. The DNA of the CDR3 is TGTGCCAGCAGCTTGGTCCGTTACGAGCAGTACTTC. This codes for CASSLVRYEQYF.

The chain employs TRBV9 and TRBJ1-2; weak D call: TRBD1 (6 bases). With 3 bases removed from V and 4 bases from J, the gap between germline ends came to 13 bases. Germline CDR1 SGDLS, CDR2 YYNGEE. This CDR3 is built from 14 residues. The CDR3 reads CASSGQGGSYGYTF. DNA for the CDR3: TGTGCCAGCAGCGGCCAAGGGGGTAGCTATGGCTACACCTTC. Full variable domain (remainder filled in from reference TRBV9 and TRBJ1-2): DSGVTQTPKHLITATGQRVTLRCSPRSGDLSVYWYQQSLDQGLQFLIQYYNGEERAKGNILERFSAQQFPDLHSELNLSSLELGDSALYFCASSGQGGSYGYTFGSGTRLTVV.

V is TRBV30 and J is TRBJ2-5, with 9 bases aligning to TRBD1. The J call could be wrong; TRBJ2-7 is a better fit for the DNA end. Germline assignment: CDR1 GTSNPN and CDR2 SVGIG (reference sequence). The CDR3 runs to 16 residues. The CDR3 spells CAWSRTGGAGPYEQYF. For the CDR3, the DNA is TGTGCCTGGAGTCGAACAGGGGGCGCTGGACCCTACGAGCAGTACTTC.

This clone was detected once. J is TRBJ2-7 and V is TRBV5-1; 14 bases are shared with TRBD2. CDR1 is SGHRS and CDR2 is YFSETQ in the germline V gene. This CDR3 has 18 residues. V lost 0 bases to trimming and J lost 2 bases; unmatched junction nucleotides: 7. The CDR3 reads CASSLGLAGGIGTYEQYF. The CDR3 DNA sequence: TGCGCCAGCAGCTTGGGACTAGCGGGAGGGATTGGGACCTACGAGCAGTACTTC. Combining the CDR3 with reference TRBV5-1 and TRBJ2-7 gives the whole variable domain KAGVTQTPRYLIKTRGQQVTLSCSPISGHRSVSWYQQTPGQGLQFLFEYFSETQRNKGNFPGRFSGRQFSNSRSEMNVSTLELGDSALYLCASSLGLAGGIGTYEQYFGPGTRLTVT.

J is TRBJ1-1 and V is TRBV12-5; TRBD1 matches 11 bases. With 1 base clipped from V and 11 bases from J, the junction kept 12 bases outside the gene matches. The CDR3 totals 16 residues. CDR1 and CDR2 (germline): LGHNT, FRNRAP. The CDR3 is CASGLARTGGPLRAFF. CDR3 nucleotides: TGTGCTAGTGGTTTGGCCAGGACAGGGGGCCCTCTTCGGGCTTTCTTT.

The J gene is TRBJ1-2, the V gene TRBV2; D remains unclear. CDR1 and CDR2 from the germline V gene are SNHLY and FYNNEI. This CDR3 spans 14 amino acids. V was trimmed by 7 bases and J by 1 base, leaving 13 bases between them. Here the CDR3 reads CASNLRRVNYGYTF. The CDR3 nucleotides are TGTGCCAGCAATCTCCGAAGAGTTAACTATGGCTACACCTTC.

The chain is built from TRBV5-1 and TRBJ2-2; the D is unclear. V was cut by 4 bases and J by 5 bases, with 9 bases left in between. Looked up from germline, CDR1 is SGHRS and CDR2 is YFSETQ. CDR3 length equals 13 residues. For the CDR3, the DNA is TGCGCCAGCAGCCGTACAGCTACCGGGGAGCTGTTTTTT. Translating it yields CASSRTATGELFF.

The chain recombines TRBV21-1 with TRBJ2-3; the table names TRBD2, a call not compared with the DNA. TRBV21-1 is tagged as a pseudogene. CDR3 length equals 19 residues. For the CDR3, the DNA is TGTGCCAGCAGCAAAGAAATAGAGGGCCGGAGGGAGTACACAGATACGCAGTATTTT. Its protein product is CASSKEIEGRREYTDTQYF.

The rearrangement links TRBV5-4 to TRBJ2-1; 15 bases line up with TRBD2. J gave up 8 bases and V 1 base, and 7 bases lay outside the gene matches. CDR3 size: 17 residues. Germline CDR1 SGHNT, CDR2 YYREEE (reference sequence). The CDR3 DNA sequence: TGTGCCAGCAGCTTGATAGGGGGACTAGCGGGAGGCCATGAGCAGTTCTTC. Protein product: CASSLIGGLAGGHEQFF.

The chain employs TRBV5-1 and TRBJ1-1; 7 bases are shared with TRBD1. CDR1 is SGHRS, CDR2 YFSETQ, per germline. V lost 1 base to trimming and J lost 8 bases; unmatched junction nucleotides: 8. The CDR3 consists of 14 residues. CDR3 coding DNA: TGCGCCAGCAGCTTGCTCGGAGGGGGCAGGGAAGCTTTCTTT. Translation gives CASSLLGGGREAFF.

This chain connects TRBV19 to TRBJ1-2, with 7 bases matching TRBD1. With 4 bases clipped from V and 7 bases from J, the junction kept 6 bases outside the gene matches. The CDR3 loop spans 13 amino acids. The V gene's germline CDR1 is LNHDA and CDR2 SQIVND (reference sequence). CDR3 loop: CASSTGTVRGYTF. CDR3 coding DNA: TGTGCCAGTAGTACAGGGACAGTCCGTGGCTACACCTTC.

This sequence joins TRBV7-2 and TRBJ2-1, with 8 bases fitting TRBD2. Germline CDR1 is SGHTA and CDR2 is FQGNSA. V shed 1 base, J shed 10 bases, and the junction held 9 bases outside the gene matches. The CDR3 is made up of 15 amino acids. CDR3 sequence: CASSLELRGAGEQFF. CDR3 nucleotide sequence: TGTGCCAGCAGCTTAGAGTTGCGGGGGGCCGGAGAGCAGTTCTTC.

The sample holds one count of this clone. V gene TRBV2 combines with J gene TRBJ2-7; 7 positions agree with TRBD1. Looked up from germline, CDR1 is SNHLY and CDR2 is FYNNEI. The trim removed 5 bases at V and 5 bases at J, leaving 9 bases unmatched. The CDR3 length is 14 residues. CDR3 in amino acids: CASSSTGPRDEQYF. CDR3 sequence (DNA): TGTGCCAGCAGTTCGACAGGGCCTCGGGACGAGCAGTACTTC.

The genes are TRBV11-2 and TRBJ2-3; D possibly corresponds to TRBD2 (6 bases). Germline V CDR1 and CDR2: SGHAT, FQNNGV. V lost 1 base, J lost 3 bases, and 11 bases lay in between. The CDR3 has 15 amino acids. CDR3 nucleotide sequence: TGTGCCAGCAGCTTAGTGGCGGGGCTAACAGATACGCAGTATTTT. As protein: CASSLVAGLTDTQYF. The whole variable domain, remainder taken from reference TRBV11-2 and TRBJ2-3, is EAGVAQSPRYKIIEKRQSVAFWCNPISGHATLYWYQQILGQGPKLLIQFQNNGVVDDSQLPKDRFSAERLKGVDSTLKIQPAKLEDSAVYLCASSLVAGLTDTQYFGPGTRLTVL.

The rearrangement uses TRBV2 and TRBJ1-1; tentatively, D is TRBD1 (5 bases). CDR3 length equals 15 residues. From germline, CDR1 is SNHLY and CDR2 FYNNEI. V lost 4 bases and J lost 6, with 18 bases in between. CDR3 sequence (DNA): TGTGCCAGCAGTGGATTAGGCAGGGATCTAGCTGAAGCTTTCTTT. This encodes CASSGLGRDLAEAFF.

This clone was recorded once. The V call is TRBV11-2, the J call TRBJ1-1, with D unresolved. CDR1 SGHAT and CDR2 FQNNGV come from the germline V gene. V lost 6 bases and J 6 bases, leaving 14 bases between the germline ends. This CDR3 is built from 13 residues. CDR3 nucleotides: TGTGCCAGCAGGCCCGAGGGCCCGGCTGAAGCTTTCTTT. Translation: CASRPEGPAEAFF.